These 15 T cell receptor beta chains originate from one sample sequenced in a study of cytomegalovirus exposure and HLA in healthy donors. PCR employed 60 Vbeta and 13 Jbeta primers. Only in-frame clones appear in the TCRdb table, and some are missing; sequencing was by immunoSEQ multiplex PCR. The data show roughly 100,000 clones, 75% to 85% seen once. The sequenced sample consisted of PBMCs. These receptors all come from a woman between 18 and 29 years old in good health and CMV-seropositive.

The table lists this clone with a few counts. This sequence joins TRBV4-1 and TRBJ1-4; D possibly corresponds to TRBD1 (6 bases). This CDR3 spans 16 amino acids. Germline CDR1 MGHRA, CDR2 YSYEKL. The ends were cut back, 0 bases at V and 5 bases at J, with 13 bases in the middle. The CDR3 DNA follows: TGCGCCAGCAGCCAAGACCGGGGAACAGGGAATGAAAAACTGTTTTTT. Its translation: CASSQDRGTGNEKLFF.

The chain employs TRBV5-5 and TRBJ1-2; TRBD1 aligns across 7 bases. This CDR3 region has 15 residues. V was pared by 4 bases and J by 4 bases, with 10 bases of the junction left unmatched. Germline V lookup: CDR1 SGHKS, CDR2 YYEKEE (reference sequence). CDR3 region: CASSQTGLGLYGYTF. CDR3 DNA sequence: TGTGCCAGCAGCCAGACAGGGCTGGGGCTCTATGGCTACACCTTC.

J is TRBJ1-5 and V is TRBV5-1; 9 bases are a match to TRBD1. The V and J ends lost 4 bases and 7 bases, in that order; junction bases with no gene match: 12. The CDR3 is 16 residues long. Germline CDR1 reads SGHRS; CDR2 reads YFSETQ. CDR3 coding DNA: TGCGCCAGCAGCCAAGGGGACAGGGCCTTTGAGCAGCCCCAGCATTTT. It yields the protein CASSQGDRAFEQPQHF.

This clone appeared a few times. CDR3 sequence: CASSVSGQPTNEKLFF. CDR3 DNA sequence: TGCGCCAGCAGCGTATCGGGACAGCCTACTAATGAAAAACTGTTTTTT. The rearrangement uses TRBV5-1 and TRBJ1-4; 7 bases are a match to TRBD1. Germline-derived CDR1 and CDR2 are SGHRS and YFSETQ. With 4 bases clipped from V and 2 bases from J, the junction kept 8 bases outside the gene matches. The CDR3 runs to 16 residues.

Concerning this clone itself: Other DNA sequences within the sample encode an identical CDR3. The chain couples TRBV27 to TRBJ1-1; D gene ambiguous. V was cut by 5 bases and J by 1 base, with 8 bases left in between. The CDR3 has 13 amino acids. Germline-derived CDR1 and CDR2 are MNHEY and SMNVEV (reference sequence). CDR3 sequence (DNA): TGTGCCAGCAGTCTCGTGAGGAACACTGAAGCTTTCTTT. Its protein product is CASSLVRNTEAFF.

The chain joins TRBV4-3 to TRBJ2-7; maybe TRBD1 (5 bases). V was trimmed by 0 bases and J by 7 bases, leaving 28 bases between them. The CDR3 has 19 amino acids. Germline assignment: CDR1 LGHNA and CDR2 YSLEER. CDR3 protein: CASSQETIGGRARSWEQYF. CDR3 bases: TGCGCCAGCAGCCAAGAAACGATCGGCGGCAGGGCCAGGTCCTGGGAGCAGTACTTC.

Details on this clone: An end of the junction does not agree with germline; a read error may underlie this. The genes are TRBV4-3 and TRBJ2-7; 7 bases fit TRBD1. Germline-derived CDR1 and CDR2 are LGHNA and YSLEER. The CDR3 sequence is 17 residues long. For the CDR3, the DNA is TGCGCCAGCAGCCTCTCCGGTAACAGGGGATCCTCCCACGAGCAGTACTTC. Encoded protein: CASSLSGNRGSSHEQYF.

This clone was found a few times. The CDR3 loop reads CASSINGGSTDTQYF. CDR3 nucleotides: TGTGCCAGTAGTATAAATGGGGGGTCCACAGATACGCAGTATTTT. V and J are TRBV19 and TRBJ2-3, with D possibly matching TRBD2 (6 bases). V lost 2 bases to trimming and J lost 2 bases, with 11 bases between them. The CDR3 is 15 residues long. CDR1 is LNHDA and CDR2 is SQIVND in the germline V gene (reference sequence). Using reference TRBV19 and TRBJ2-3 for the parts outside the CDR3, the full variable domain is DGGITQSPKYLFRKEGQNVTLSCEQNLNHDAMYWYRQDPGQGLRLIYYSQIVNDFQKGDIAEGYSVSREKKESFPLTVTSAQKNPTAFYLCASSINGGSTDTQYFGPGTRLTVL.

This rearrangement joins TRBV18 to TRBJ1-2, with D tentatively TRBD1 (5 bases). The CDR3 covers 14 residues. Trimming removed 3 bases at V and 4 bases at J, with 12 bases between. Germline V lookup: CDR1 KGHSH, CDR2 LQKENI. This chain's CDR3 is CASSPAGDSYGYTF. The CDR3 DNA follows: TGTGCCAGCTCACCCGCGGGGGACTCCTATGGCTACACCTTC.

The chain combines TRBV2 with TRBJ2-7; the match to TRBD2 covers 8 bases. Germline V lookup: CDR1 SNHLY, CDR2 FYNNEI. V gave up 4 bases and J gave up 1 base; unmatched junction bases: 6. The CDR3 is 15 residues long. The CDR3 reads CASSVASGLSYEQYF. The CDR3 DNA reads TGTGCCAGCAGTGTTGCTAGCGGGTTATCCTACGAGCAGTACTTC.

CDR3 bases: TGTGCCAGCAGTAAATCGGCCGGCGGGCTAAACACCGGGGAGCTGTTTTTT. Translated: CASSKSAGGLNTGELFF. V is TRBV6-4 and J is TRBJ2-2; weak D call: TRBD2 (5 bases). Trimming stripped 5 bases from V and 2 bases from J, with 18 bases between. CDR1 is MRHNA, CDR2 SNTAGT, per germline. The length of the CDR3 is 17 residues.

The CDR3 is CARETGEARDTEAFF. The CDR3, as DNA: TGTGCCCGAGAGACTGGTGAGGCCAGGGACACTGAAGCTTTCTTT. The chain employs TRBV2 and TRBJ1-1, with D tentatively TRBD1 (5 bases). Germline V lookup: CDR1 SNHLY, CDR2 FYNNEI. The CDR3 is 15 amino acids. The V end was cut by 11 bases, the J end by 3 bases, with 22 bases between.

This clone was detected a few times. The rearrangement joins TRBV4-1 to TRBJ1-5; possible D gene TRBD1, 5 bases. The CDR3 sequence is 15 residues long. Germline values: CDR1 MGHRA, CDR2 YSYEKL. Trimming took 3 bases from V and 5 from J, leaving 14 bases between them. The CDR3 region is CASSHEGHGDQPQHF. In nucleotides, the CDR3 is TGCGCCAGCAGCCATGAAGGACATGGTGATCAGCCCCAGCATTTT.

V is TRBV19 and J is TRBJ2-2, with 12 bases matching TRBD2. V lost 0 bases and J lost 5; bases outside the gene matches: 4. Germline V gene lookup returns CDR1 LNHDA and CDR2 SQIVND (reference sequence). This CDR3 has 17 amino acids. In DNA, the CDR3 is TGTGCCAGTAGTATAGACACCGGACTAGCGGGAACCGGGGAGCTGTTTTTT. Translation: CASSIDTGLAGTGELFF.

This chain uses TRBV5-1 with TRBJ2-7, with 7 bases matching TRBD1. The germline V gene has CDR1 SGHRS and CDR2 YFSETQ. CDR3 length equals 14 residues. V was pared by 7 bases and J by 2 bases, with 9 bases of the junction left unmatched. CDR3 coding DNA: TGCGCCAGCGCCCCCCGACAGGGAGCCTACGAGCAGTACTTC. The encoded protein is CASAPRQGAYEQYF.